This TCR beta chain was sequenced for a study of T cell responses to AZD1222 COVID-19 vaccine. Whole-study findings and limits: Close to half of spike-specific TCRs reportedly recognize unmutated variant regions. Spike-specific TCR breadth and depth grew following two AZD1222 doses. All repertoire sampling was performed exclusively after the peak T cell response.

Per the germline V gene, CDR1 is LGHNA and CDR2 is YSLEER. V trimming: 0 bases; J trimming: 7 bases; junction bases outside the gene matches: 17. The CDR3 spans 19 residues. Pooled in the analysis were second doses at about 4 or about 12 weeks. With regard to this clone: What it binds is unknown.

Profiled with immunoSEQ multiplex PCR; TCRdb holds only in-frame clones, not every one. This sample has under 140,000 clones, with around 90% found just once. Sequencing was performed on peripheral blood, taken 28 days after the second AZD1222 dose. The chain has TRBV4-3 and TRBJ2-1, with 8 bases matching TRBD2. The sequence was obtained from an adult who received the AZD1222 COVID-19 vaccine. The CDR3 coding sequence is TGCGCCAGCAGCCAAGACTCCTCCCGTCGGCGGGGGGCCTGGAATGAGCAGTTCTTC. Translating gives CASSQDSSRRRGAWNEQFF.